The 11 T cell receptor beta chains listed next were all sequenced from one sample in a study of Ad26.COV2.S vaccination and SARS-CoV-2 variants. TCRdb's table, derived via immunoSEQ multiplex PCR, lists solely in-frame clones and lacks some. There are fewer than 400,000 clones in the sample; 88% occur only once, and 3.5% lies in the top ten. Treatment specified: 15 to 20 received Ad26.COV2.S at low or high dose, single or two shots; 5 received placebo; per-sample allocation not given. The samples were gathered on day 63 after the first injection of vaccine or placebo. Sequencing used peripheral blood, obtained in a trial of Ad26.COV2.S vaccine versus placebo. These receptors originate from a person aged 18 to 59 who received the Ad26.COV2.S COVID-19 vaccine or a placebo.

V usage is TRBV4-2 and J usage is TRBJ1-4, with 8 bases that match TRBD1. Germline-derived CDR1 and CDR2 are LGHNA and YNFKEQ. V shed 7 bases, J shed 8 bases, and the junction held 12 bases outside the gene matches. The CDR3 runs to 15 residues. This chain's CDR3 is CASTRLTGQGEKLFF. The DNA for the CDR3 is TGTGCCAGCACCCGACTTACTGGACAGGGAGAAAAACTGTTTTTT.

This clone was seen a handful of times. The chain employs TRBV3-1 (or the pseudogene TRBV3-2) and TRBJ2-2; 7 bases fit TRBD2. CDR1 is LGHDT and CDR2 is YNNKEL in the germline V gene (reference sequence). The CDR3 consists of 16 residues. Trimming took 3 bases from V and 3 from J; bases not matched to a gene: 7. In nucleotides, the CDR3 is TGTGCCAGCAGCCAGGGGAGCGGGATTTACACCGGGGAGCTGTTTTTT. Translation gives CASSQGSGIYTGELFF.

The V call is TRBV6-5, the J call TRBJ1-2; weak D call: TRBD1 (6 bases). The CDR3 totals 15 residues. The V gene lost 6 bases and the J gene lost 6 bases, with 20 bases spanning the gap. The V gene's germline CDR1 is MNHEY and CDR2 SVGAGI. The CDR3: CASRDPYVPGDGYTF. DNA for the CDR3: TGTGCCAGCAGGGATCCATACGTGCCAGGGGATGGCTACACCTTC.

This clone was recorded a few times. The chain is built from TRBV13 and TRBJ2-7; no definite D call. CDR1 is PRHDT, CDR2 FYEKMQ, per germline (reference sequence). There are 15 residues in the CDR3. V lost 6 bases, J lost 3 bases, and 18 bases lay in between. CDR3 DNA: TGTGCCAGCAGTTCCAATAATGAGGCGTACTACGAGCAGTACTTC. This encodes CASSSNNEAYYEQYF.

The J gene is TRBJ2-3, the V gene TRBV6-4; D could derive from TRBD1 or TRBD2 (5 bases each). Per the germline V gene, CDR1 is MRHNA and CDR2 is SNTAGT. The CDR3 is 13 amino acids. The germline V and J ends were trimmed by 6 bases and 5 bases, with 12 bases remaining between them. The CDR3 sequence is CASSQGSGDTQYF. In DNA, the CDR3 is TGTGCCAGCAGCCAGGGAAGCGGAGATACGCAGTATTTT.

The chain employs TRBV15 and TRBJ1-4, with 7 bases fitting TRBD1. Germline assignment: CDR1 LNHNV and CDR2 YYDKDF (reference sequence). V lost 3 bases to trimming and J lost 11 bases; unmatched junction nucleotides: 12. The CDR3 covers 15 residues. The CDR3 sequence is CATSSGDSQRWKLFF. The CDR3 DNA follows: TGTGCCACCAGCAGTGGGGACAGCCAGAGGTGGAAACTGTTTTTT.

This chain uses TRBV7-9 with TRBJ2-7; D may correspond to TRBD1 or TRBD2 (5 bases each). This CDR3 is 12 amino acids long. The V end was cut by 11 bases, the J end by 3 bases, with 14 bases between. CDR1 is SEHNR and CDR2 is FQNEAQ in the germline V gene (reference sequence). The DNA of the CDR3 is TGTGCCGTCGGGGACCTCAACTACGAGCAGTACTTC. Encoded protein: CAVGDLNYEQYF.

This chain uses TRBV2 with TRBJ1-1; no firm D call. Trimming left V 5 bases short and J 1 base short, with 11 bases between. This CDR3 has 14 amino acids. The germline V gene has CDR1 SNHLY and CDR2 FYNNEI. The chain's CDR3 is CASSITAPNTEAFF. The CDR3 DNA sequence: TGTGCCAGCAGTATCACCGCTCCGAACACTGAAGCTTTCTTT.

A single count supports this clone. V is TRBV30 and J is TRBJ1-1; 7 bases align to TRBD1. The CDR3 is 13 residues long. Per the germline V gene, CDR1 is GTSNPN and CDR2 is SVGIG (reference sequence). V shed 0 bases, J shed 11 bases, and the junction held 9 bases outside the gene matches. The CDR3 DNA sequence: TGTGCCTGGAGTGTATTGGGACAGTTTGAGGCTTTCTTT. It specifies CAWSVLGQFEAFF.

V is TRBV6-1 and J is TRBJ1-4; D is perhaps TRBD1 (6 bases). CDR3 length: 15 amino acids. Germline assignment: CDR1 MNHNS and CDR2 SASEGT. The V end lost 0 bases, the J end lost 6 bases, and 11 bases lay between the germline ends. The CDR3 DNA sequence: TGTGCCAGCAGTGAAGCAATGGGGGCGGATGAAAAACTGTTTTTT. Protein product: CASSEAMGADEKLFF.

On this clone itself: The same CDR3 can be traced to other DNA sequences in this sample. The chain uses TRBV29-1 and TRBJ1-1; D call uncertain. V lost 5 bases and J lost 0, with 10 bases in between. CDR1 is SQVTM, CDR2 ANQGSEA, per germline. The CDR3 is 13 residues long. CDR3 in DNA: TGCAGCGTTACGGGCCGGTTGAACACTGAAGCTTTCTTT. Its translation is CSVTGRLNTEAFF.